This T cell receptor (beta chain) was sequenced for a study of blood T cell repertoires in COVID-19. Study overall: In each case, the material was cDNA or gDNA derived from T cells, B-cell-depleted T cells, or PBMCs.

Produced via immunoSEQ multiplex PCR; TCRdb's table is partial and in-frame only. The sample shows approximately 190,000 clones, 65% to 85% of them seen only once. The CDR3 sequence is 15 residues long. The V and J ends lost 5 bases and 0 bases, in that order; junction bases with no gene match: 6. The V gene's germline CDR1 is SEHNR and CDR2 FQNEAQ (reference sequence). V gene TRBV7-9 combines with J gene TRBJ1-1, with 7 bases identical to TRBD1. Sequencing was carried out using PBMCs or T cells enriched from blood (not recorded which). The source is a woman aged 25 to 45 who had been exposed to COVID-19. CDR3 sequence reads: CASSQSQGMNTEAFF. The CDR3 nucleotides are TGTGCCAGCAGCCAATCACAGGGGATGAACACTGAAGCTTTCTTT.